These 17 T cell receptor beta chains were all obtained from the same sample, sequenced in a study of cytomegalovirus exposure and HLA in healthy donors. The PCR contained 60 Vbeta and 13 Jbeta primers. The method was immunoSEQ multiplex PCR; TCRdb's version includes in-frame clones alone and lacks a portion of them. Among around 150,000 clones listed, 80% were seen once. Sequencing was performed on PBMCs. All receptors come from a young man in good health and CMV-seronegative.

The chain employs TRBV29-1 and TRBJ2-2, with a tentative D call TRBD1 (6 bases). The length of the CDR3 is 16 residues. Trimming shortened V by 4 bases and J by 1 base, and 16 bases separated the two germline ends. The germline V gene has CDR1 SQVTM and CDR2 ANQGSEA. The CDR3 loop is CSVVQQGTLNTGELFF. The CDR3, as DNA: TGCAGCGTTGTACAACAGGGAACTTTGAACACCGGGGAGCTGTTTTTT.

A remark on this clone: The identical CDR3 is also encoded by other nucleotide sequences in the sample. The chain recombines TRBV6-4 with TRBJ2-1; TRBD2 aligns across 8 bases. Unmatched junction bases numbered 1, after V lost 0 bases and J lost 3 bases. There are 15 residues in the CDR3. The germline gives CDR1 MRHNA, CDR2 SNTAGT. The CDR3 region is CASSDSRGGYNEQFF. CDR3 sequence (DNA): TGTGCCAGCAGTGACTCCCGGGGGGGCTACAATGAGCAGTTCTTC.

V usage is TRBV11-2 and J usage is TRBJ1-1; 9 nucleotides line up with TRBD1. V gave up 2 bases and J gave up 5 bases; unmatched junction bases: 6. CDR3 length: 15 residues. Germline V gene sequence: CDR1 SGHAT, CDR2 FQNNGV. The CDR3 reads CASSLIQGANTEAFF. The CDR3 DNA reads as TGTGCCAGCAGCTTAATACAGGGGGCCAATACTGAAGCTTTCTTT.

The CDR3 sequence: CASRDLQETQYF. CDR3 bases: TGCGCCAGCAGGGACTTACAAGAGACCCAGTACTTC. This sequence joins TRBV5-1 and TRBJ2-5; TRBD2 might be the D (5 bases). This CDR3 spans 12 amino acids. In germline, CDR1 is SGHRS, CDR2 YFSETQ. V lost 5 bases to trimming and J lost 2 bases, with 7 bases between them.

This clone occurred once. The rearrangement uses TRBV27 and TRBJ1-2; weak D call: TRBD1 (6 bases). The length of the CDR3 is 13 residues. Germline V gene sequence: CDR1 MNHEY, CDR2 SMNVEV (reference sequence). Trimming stripped 3 bases from V and 4 bases from J, with 9 bases between. The CDR3 coding sequence is TGTGCCAGCAGTTTGGGACACCGCTATGGCTACACCTTC. This encodes CASSLGHRYGYTF.

V usage is TRBV28 and J usage is TRBJ2-7; TRBD2 matches 10 bases. The germline gives CDR1 MDHEN, CDR2 SYDVKM. Losses at the gene ends were 2 bases for V and 4 bases for J; bases not matched to a gene: 5. The CDR3 has 15 residues. DNA for the CDR3: TGTGCCAGCAGTTTAGGGACTAGCGAGGGTTACGAGCAGTACTTC. Amino acid sequence: CASSLGTSEGYEQYF.

This chain uses TRBV28 with TRBJ2-3, with D maybe TRBD1 (6 bases). The CDR3 consists of 12 residues. CDR1 and CDR2 from the germline V gene are MDHEN and SYDVKM. V dropped 4 bases and J dropped 5 bases, with 7 bases sitting between them. This CDR3 reads CASSSGEDTQYF. Here the CDR3 DNA reads TGTGCCAGCAGTTCAGGGGAAGATACGCAGTATTTT.

The chain links TRBV5-6 to TRBJ2-1, with TRBD1 as a possible D gene (6 bases). Between the trimmed V and J ends, which lost 4 bases and 8 bases, there was a span of 25 bases. Germline CDR1 SGHDT, CDR2 YYEEEE. The CDR3 extends over 17 amino acids. CDR3 DNA: TGTGCCAGCAGCCTCGCAGGTGCAGGGGATCTCATCCATGAGCAGTTCTTC. Encoded protein: CASSLAGAGDLIHEQFF.

This sequence joins TRBV7-3 and TRBJ2-3; D unclear. This CDR3 is built from 14 residues. V was trimmed by 1 base and J by 4 bases, leaving 9 bases between them. Germline CDR1 is SGHTA and CDR2 is FQGTGA. The CDR3 protein is CASSLNRSPDTQYF. DNA for the CDR3: TGTGCCAGCAGCTTAAATCGGAGCCCAGATACGCAGTATTTT.

The chain recombines TRBV7-9 with TRBJ2-5; D is possibly TRBD2 (5 bases). The DNA end is more similar to TRBJ2-7, so the J call may be wrong. This CDR3 contains 15 residues. The V gene's germline CDR1 is SEHNR and CDR2 FQNEAQ (reference sequence). In DNA, the CDR3 is TGTGCCAGCAGCACTCGCGGGCCGGGTCCCTACGAGCAGTACTTC. Its translation is CASSTRGPGPYEQYF.

The CDR3 protein is CASNSGTDYNEQFF. The CDR3 DNA sequence: TGTGCCAGCAACTCCGGGACAGACTACAATGAGCAGTTCTTC. The J gene is TRBJ2-1, the V gene TRBV11-2; 7 bases agree with TRBD1. The CDR3 extends over 14 amino acids. With V trimmed by 7 bases and J by 3 bases, 6 bases remained unmatched. CDR1 SGHAT and CDR2 FQNNGV come from the germline V gene.

The chain carries TRBV5-1 and TRBJ1-3; the D is unclear. Germline lookup yields CDR1 SGHRS and CDR2 YFSETQ. Deletions cut 7 bases from V and 2 bases from J, with 13 bases between. The CDR3 runs to 14 residues. The CDR3 sequence is CASGSNAAGNTIYF. The CDR3 bases are TGCGCCAGCGGCTCGAACGCGGCTGGAAACACCATATATTTT.

The V call is TRBV30, the J call TRBJ2-5, with D maybe TRBD2 (5 bases). The DNA end is more similar to TRBJ2-7, so the J call may be wrong. The length of the CDR3 is 14 residues. CDR1 GTSNPN and CDR2 SVGIG come from the germline V gene (reference sequence). The CDR3 coding sequence is TGTGCCTGGAGTGAAAGCGGATTCTCCTACGAGCAGTACTTC. Its translation is CAWSESGFSYEQYF.

The V and J genes are TRBV11-3 and TRBJ2-7; TRBD2 might be the D (5 bases). V gave up 4 bases and J gave up 4 bases, with 8 bases separating them. CDR3 length: 12 amino acids. CDR1 is SGHNT, CDR2 YENEEA, per germline. CDR3 sequence: CASSSDSYEQYF. Written as DNA, the CDR3 is TGTGCCAGCAGCTCGGACTCATACGAGCAGTACTTC.

J is TRBJ1-1 and V is TRBV9, with 11 bases identical to TRBD1. The V gene end was trimmed by 3 bases and the J gene end by 5 bases; junction bases not matched to a gene: 3. CDR1 and CDR2 (germline): SGDLS, YYNGEE. The CDR3 totals 14 residues. As DNA, the CDR3 is TGTGCCAGCAGCGGGACAGGGGGCATGACTGAAGCTTTCTTT. Translating gives CASSGTGGMTEAFF.

The V and J genes are TRBV19 and TRBJ2-1; D possibly corresponds to TRBD2 (6 bases). This CDR3 has 15 amino acids. Trimming took off 6 bases at V and 9 bases at J, with 21 bases between the two ends. Looked up from germline, CDR1 is LNHDA and CDR2 is SQIVND (reference sequence). In DNA form, the CDR3 reads TGTGCCAGTAGAGCTAGCGACGCCCTTATGGGTGAGCAGTTCTTC. The encoded protein is CASRASDALMGEQFF.

The J gene is TRBJ2-6, the V gene TRBV19, with D unresolved. This CDR3 has 13 residues. Germline assignment: CDR1 LNHDA and CDR2 SQIVND (reference sequence). Trimming took 3 bases from V and 4 from J, leaving 4 bases between them. CDR3 DNA sequence: TGTGCCAGTAGTATGGGCGGGGCCAACGTCCTGACTTTC. It translates to CASSMGGANVLTF.